This T cell receptor beta chain is from a study of blood T cells in healthy people across ages. Study conclusions and caveats: Fewer expanded clones and more diversity marked long-lived versus aged donors.

About this clonotype itself: Its matching antigen is unknown.

The CDR3 length is 15 residues. The V and J ends lost 5 bases and 3 bases, in that order; junction bases with no gene match: 6. Germline CDR1 SGHVS, CDR2 FQNEAQ. Primers used in a second PCR of about 6 to 12 cycles were a sample-barcoded 5' primer and a J-beta primer mix. In TCRdb, the 5' RACE reads were re-called with MiXCR into one record per CDR3 protein. The table has approximately 700,000 distinct CDR3 sequences, 32% seen once. The specimen was blood. The TCR originated in a woman older than 75 in good health. The V and J genes are TRBV7-8 and TRBJ2-1, with TRBD2 matching 8 bases. The CDR3, as DNA: TGTGCCAGCAGCACCAGCGGGGGCAACTACAATGAGCAGTTCTTC. It is translated as CASSTSGGNYNEQFF.